The sequence of this T cell receptor beta chain was determined in a study of T cell responses to AZD1222 COVID-19 vaccine. Trimming took off 0 bases at V and 5 bases at J, with 7 bases between the two ends. This CDR3 region has 13 residues. From germline, CDR1 is LGHNA and CDR2 YSLEER. TCRdb's copy holds only in-frame clones and misses some; the assay was immunoSEQ multiplex PCR. The repertoire has 150,000 or so clones, approximately 88% of them found once; the top ten carry 2.5% to 3.5%. The origin of this receptor is an adult in good health. The sample here was peripheral blood, taken on day 0 of AZD1222 vaccination. The chain recombines TRBV4-3 with TRBJ2-5; D is unresolved. The CDR3 region is CASSQDSRETQYF. The CDR3 DNA sequence: TGCGCCAGCAGCCAAGATTCCCGGGAGACCCAGTACTTC.